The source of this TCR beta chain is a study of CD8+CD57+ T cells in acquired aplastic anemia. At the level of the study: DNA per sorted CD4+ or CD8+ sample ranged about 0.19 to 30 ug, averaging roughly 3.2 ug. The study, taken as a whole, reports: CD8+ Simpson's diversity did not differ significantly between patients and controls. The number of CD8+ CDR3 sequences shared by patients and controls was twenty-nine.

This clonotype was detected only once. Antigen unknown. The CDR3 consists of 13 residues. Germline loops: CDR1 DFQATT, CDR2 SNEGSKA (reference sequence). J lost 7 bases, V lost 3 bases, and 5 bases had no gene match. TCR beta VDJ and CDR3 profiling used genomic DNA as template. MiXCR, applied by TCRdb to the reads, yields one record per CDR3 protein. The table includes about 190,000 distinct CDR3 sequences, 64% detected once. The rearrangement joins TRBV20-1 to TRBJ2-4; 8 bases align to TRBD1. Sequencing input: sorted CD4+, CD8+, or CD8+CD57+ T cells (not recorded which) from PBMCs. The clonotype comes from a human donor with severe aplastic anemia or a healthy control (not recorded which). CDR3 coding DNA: TGCAGTGCTAGCCAGGGGGCGGAGAACATTCAGTACTTC. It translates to CSASQGAENIQYF.